This is a list of T cell receptor beta chains from one sample in a study of post-analysis software for immune sequencing data. TCRdb called the PCR reads again in MiXCR, with one record for every CDR3 protein. The table includes hundreds of thousands of distinct CDR3 sequences, approximately 57% detected once. Sequenced sample: blood. The source of these receptors is a girl aged 10 to 17 with multiple sclerosis. Both conserved end residues are part of each CDR3. D genes are given only for firm matches. Not all rows give a size; the values are once, few, many and, for expanded clones, a class.

j_gene	d_gene	abundance	v_gene	CDR3aa	CDR3nt
TRBJ1-5	TRBD1	.	TRBV15	CATSREAGTGNQPQHF	TGTGCCACCAGCAGAGAAGCCGGGACAGGGAATCAGCCCCAGCATTTT
TRBJ1-1	TRBD1	.	TRBV7-9	CASSAGGRNVFF	TGTGCCAGCTCGGCAGGGGGCCGAAACGTTTTCTTT
TRBJ1-2	TRBD1	.	TRBV28	CASFPGQGNYGYTF	TGTGCCAGCTTTCCGGGACAGGGGAACTATGGCTACACCTTC
TRBJ2-3	.	many	TRBV20-1	CSARDTVGQSTDTQYF	TGCAGTGCCCGAGACACCGTTGGACAGAGCACAGATACGCAGTATTTT
TRBJ2-7	TRBD1	.	TRBV7-9	CASSFGTQGVTSYEQYF	TGTGCCAGCAGCTTCGGGACACAGGGGGTGACCTCCTACGAGCAGTACTTC
TRBJ2-7	TRBD1	.	TRBV13	CASTYLPGQGYGEQYF	TGTGCCAGCACCTACCTCCCCGGACAGGGGTATGGCGAGCAGTACTTC
TRBJ2-7	.	.	TRBV12-3/TRBV12-4	CASSLGSWGAKDYEQYF	TGTGCCAGCAGTTTAGGCTCGTGGGGGGCGAAAGACTACGAGCAGTACTTC
TRBJ2-3	.	.	TRBV2	CASIRGGTDTQYF	TGTGCCAGCATTAGGGGAGGTACAGATACGCAGTATTTT
TRBJ2-7	TRBD2	.	TRBV9	CASSVEAGGGYEQYF	TGTGCCAGCAGCGTAGAGGCGGGAGGAGGTTACGAGCAGTACTTC
TRBJ2-7	.	few	TRBV10-3	CAISEDRRSYEQYF	TGTGCCATCAGTGAAGACAGGAGATCCTACGAGCAGTACTTC
TRBJ1-1	.	.	TRBV20-1	CSARDRGAVNTEAFF	TGCAGTGCTAGAGATCGGGGAGCGGTGAACACTGAAGCTTTCTTT